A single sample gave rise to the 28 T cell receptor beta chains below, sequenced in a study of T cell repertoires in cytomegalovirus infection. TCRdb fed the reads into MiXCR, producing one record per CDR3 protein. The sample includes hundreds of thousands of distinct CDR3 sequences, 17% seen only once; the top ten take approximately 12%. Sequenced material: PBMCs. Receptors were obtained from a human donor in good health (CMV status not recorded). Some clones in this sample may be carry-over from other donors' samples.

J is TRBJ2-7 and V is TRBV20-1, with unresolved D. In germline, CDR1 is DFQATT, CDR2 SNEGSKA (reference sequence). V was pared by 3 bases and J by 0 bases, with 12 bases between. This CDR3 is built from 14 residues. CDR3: CSARGPGYSYEQYF. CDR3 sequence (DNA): TGCAGTGCTAGGGGCCCTGGATACTCCTACGAGCAGTACTTC.

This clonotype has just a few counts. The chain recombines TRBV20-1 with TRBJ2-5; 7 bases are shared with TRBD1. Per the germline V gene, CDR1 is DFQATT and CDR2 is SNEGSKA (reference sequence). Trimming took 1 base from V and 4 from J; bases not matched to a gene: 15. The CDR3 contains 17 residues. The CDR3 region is CSARGSDRVMLGETQYF. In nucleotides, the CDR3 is TGCAGTGCTAGAGGATCTGACAGGGTAATGTTAGGAGAGACCCAGTACTTC.

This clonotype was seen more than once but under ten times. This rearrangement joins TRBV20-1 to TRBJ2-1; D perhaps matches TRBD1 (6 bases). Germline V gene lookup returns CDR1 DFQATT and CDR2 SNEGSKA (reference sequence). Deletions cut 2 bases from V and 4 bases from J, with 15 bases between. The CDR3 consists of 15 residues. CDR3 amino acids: CSARSRGDRYNEQFF. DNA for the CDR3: TGCAGTGCTAGATCCAGGGGAGACCGATACAATGAGCAGTTCTTC.

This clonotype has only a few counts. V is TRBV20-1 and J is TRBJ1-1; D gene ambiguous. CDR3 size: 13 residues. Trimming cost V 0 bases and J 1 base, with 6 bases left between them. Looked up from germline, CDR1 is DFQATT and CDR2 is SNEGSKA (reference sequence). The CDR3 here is CSARDRTNTEAFF. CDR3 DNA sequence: TGCAGTGCTAGAGATAGAACGAACACTGAAGCTTTCTTT.

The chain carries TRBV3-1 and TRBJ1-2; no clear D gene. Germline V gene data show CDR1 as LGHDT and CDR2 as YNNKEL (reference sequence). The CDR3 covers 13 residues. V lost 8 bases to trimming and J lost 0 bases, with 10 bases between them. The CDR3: CASVDGTNYGYTF. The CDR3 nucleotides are TGTGCCAGCGTGGACGGGACTAACTATGGCTACACCTTC.

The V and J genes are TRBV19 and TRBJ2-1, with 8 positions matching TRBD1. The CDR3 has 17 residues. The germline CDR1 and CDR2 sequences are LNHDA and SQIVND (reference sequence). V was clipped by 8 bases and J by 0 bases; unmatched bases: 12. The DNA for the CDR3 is TGTGCCAGTGGCGCAGGGGGCCGGATTTACTCCTACAATGAGCAGTTCTTC. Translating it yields CASGAGGRIYSYNEQFF.

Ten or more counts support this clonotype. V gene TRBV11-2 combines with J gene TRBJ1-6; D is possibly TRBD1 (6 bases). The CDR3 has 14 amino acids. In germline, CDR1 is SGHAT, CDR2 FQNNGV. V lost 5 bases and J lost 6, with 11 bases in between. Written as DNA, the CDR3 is TGTGCCAGCAGCGGGGGGCCCTCTAATTCACCCCTCCACTTT. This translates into CASSGGPSNSPLHF.

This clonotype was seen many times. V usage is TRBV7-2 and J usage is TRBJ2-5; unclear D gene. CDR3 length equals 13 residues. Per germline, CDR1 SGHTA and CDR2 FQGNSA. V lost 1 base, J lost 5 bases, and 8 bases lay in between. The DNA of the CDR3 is TGTGCCAGCAGCTTAGACCATCGTGAGACCCAGTACTTC. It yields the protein CASSLDHRETQYF.

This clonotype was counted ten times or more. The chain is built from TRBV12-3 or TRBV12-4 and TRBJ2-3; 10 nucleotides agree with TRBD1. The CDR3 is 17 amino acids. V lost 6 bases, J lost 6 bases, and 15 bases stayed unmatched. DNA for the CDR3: TGTGCCAGCAGCCCCGACCGGGACAGGGGATGGACGGATACGCAGTATTTT. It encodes CASSPDRDRGWTDTQYF.

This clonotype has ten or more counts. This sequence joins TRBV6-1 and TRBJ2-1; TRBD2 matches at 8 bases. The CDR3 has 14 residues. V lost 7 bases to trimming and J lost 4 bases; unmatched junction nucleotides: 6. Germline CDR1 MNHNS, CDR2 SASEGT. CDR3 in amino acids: CASNRGGQYNEQFF. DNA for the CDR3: TGTGCCAGCAATCGGGGGGGCCAGTACAATGAGCAGTTCTTC.

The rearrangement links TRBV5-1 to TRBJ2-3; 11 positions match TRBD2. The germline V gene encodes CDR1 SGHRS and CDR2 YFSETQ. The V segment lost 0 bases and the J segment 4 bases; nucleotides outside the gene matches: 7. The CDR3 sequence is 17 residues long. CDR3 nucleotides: TGCGCCAGCAGCTTGGGTAGCGGGGGGGCCGGTGCAGATACGCAGTATTTT. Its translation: CASSLGSGGAGADTQYF.

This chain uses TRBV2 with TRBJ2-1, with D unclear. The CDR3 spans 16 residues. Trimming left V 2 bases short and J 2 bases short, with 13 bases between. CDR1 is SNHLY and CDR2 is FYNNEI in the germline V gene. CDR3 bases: TGTGCCAGCAGTGAACTAGGAATAGCCACCTACAATGAGCAGTTCTTC. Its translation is CASSELGIATYNEQFF.

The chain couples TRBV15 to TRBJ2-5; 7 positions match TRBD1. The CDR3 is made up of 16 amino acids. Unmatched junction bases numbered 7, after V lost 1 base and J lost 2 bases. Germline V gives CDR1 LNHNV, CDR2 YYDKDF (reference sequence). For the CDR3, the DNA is TGTGCCACCAGCAGAGTTAGGGACAGACAACAAGAGACCCAGTACTTC. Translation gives CATSRVRDRQQETQYF.

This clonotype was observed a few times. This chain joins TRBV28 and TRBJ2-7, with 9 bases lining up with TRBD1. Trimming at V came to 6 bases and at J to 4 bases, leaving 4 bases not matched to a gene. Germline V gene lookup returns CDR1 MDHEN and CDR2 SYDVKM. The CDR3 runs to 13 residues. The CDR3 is CASRRQGGYEQYF. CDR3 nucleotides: TGTGCCAGCAGACGACAGGGGGGATACGAGCAGTACTTC.

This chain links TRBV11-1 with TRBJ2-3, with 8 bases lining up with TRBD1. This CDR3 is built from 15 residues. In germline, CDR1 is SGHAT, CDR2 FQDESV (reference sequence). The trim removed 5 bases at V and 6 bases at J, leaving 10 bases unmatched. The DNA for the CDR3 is TGTGCCAGCAGCGACCCCCGGCAGGGGGCTGATACGCAGTATTTT. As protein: CASSDPRQGADTQYF. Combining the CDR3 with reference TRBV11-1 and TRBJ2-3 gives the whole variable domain EAEVAQSPRYKITEKSQAVAFWCDPISGHATLYWYRQILGQGPELLVQFQDESVVDDSQLPKDRFSAERLKGVDSTLKIQPAELGDSAMYLCASSDPRQGADTQYFGPGTRLTVL.

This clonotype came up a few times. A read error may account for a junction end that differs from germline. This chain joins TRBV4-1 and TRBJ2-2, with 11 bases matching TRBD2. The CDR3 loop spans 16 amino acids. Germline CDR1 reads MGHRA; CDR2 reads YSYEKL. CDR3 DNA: TGTGCCAGCAGCCTAACTAGCGGGGGAAACACCGGGGAGCTGTTTTTT. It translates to CASSLTSGGNTGELFF.

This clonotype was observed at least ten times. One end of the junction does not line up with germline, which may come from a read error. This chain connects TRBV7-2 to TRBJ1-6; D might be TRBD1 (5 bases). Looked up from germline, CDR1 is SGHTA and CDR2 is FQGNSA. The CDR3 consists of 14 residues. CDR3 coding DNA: TGTGCCAGCGGCTTCGGGGGGATGGATTCACCCCTCCACTTT. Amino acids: CASGFGGMDSPLHF.

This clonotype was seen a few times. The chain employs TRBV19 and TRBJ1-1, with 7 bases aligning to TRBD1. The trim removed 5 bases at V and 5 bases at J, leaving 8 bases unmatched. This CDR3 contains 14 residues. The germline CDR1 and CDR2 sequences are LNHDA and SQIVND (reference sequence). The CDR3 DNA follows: TGTGCCAGTAGTCTTAGAACAGGGGTAACTGAAGCTTTCTTT. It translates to CASSLRTGVTEAFF.

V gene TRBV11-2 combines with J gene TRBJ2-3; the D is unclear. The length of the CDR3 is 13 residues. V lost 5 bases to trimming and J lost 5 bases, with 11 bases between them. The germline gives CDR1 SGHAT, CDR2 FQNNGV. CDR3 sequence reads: CASSLRARDTQYF. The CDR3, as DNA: TGTGCCAGCAGCCTCCGGGCCAGAGATACGCAGTATTTT.

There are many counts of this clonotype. The CDR3 nucleotides are TGTGCCAGCAGTAAATCCAGGGTGGAGCAGTACTTC. Translated, it gives CASSKSRVEQYF. V is TRBV6-1 and J is TRBJ2-7; D may be TRBD1 (5 bases). V was pared by 5 bases and J by 7 bases, with 12 bases between. The CDR3 length is 12 residues. Germline V gene sequence: CDR1 MNHNS, CDR2 SASEGT.

The CDR3 protein is CASSRRNAEVYGYTF. CDR3 in DNA: TGTGCCAGCAGCCGACGTAACGCCGAAGTCTATGGCTACACCTTC. This chain connects TRBV11-2 to TRBJ1-2; D not certain. The CDR3 loop spans 15 amino acids. The germline gives CDR1 SGHAT, CDR2 FQNNGV. Deletions cut 5 bases from V and 4 bases from J, with 17 bases between.

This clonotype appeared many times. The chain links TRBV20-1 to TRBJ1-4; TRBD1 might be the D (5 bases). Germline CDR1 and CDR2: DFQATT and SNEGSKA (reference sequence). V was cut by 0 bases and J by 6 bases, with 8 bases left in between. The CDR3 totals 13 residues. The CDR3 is CSARDGAHEKLFF. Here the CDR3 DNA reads TGCAGTGCTAGAGATGGGGCACATGAAAAACTGTTTTTT.

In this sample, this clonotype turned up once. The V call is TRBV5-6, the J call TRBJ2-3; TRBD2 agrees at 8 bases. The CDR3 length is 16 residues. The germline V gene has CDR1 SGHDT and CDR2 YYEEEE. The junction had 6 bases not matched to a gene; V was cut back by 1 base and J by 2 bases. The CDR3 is CASSLRSGLATDTQYF. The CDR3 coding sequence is TGTGCCAGCAGCTTGCGTAGCGGACTAGCCACAGATACGCAGTATTTT.

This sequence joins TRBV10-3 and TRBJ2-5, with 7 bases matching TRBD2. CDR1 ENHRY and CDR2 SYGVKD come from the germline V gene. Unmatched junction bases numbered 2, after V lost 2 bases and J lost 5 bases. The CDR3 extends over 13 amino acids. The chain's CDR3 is CAISEGGGETQYF. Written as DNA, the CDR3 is TGTGCCATCAGTGAGGGGGGAGGGGAGACCCAGTACTTC.

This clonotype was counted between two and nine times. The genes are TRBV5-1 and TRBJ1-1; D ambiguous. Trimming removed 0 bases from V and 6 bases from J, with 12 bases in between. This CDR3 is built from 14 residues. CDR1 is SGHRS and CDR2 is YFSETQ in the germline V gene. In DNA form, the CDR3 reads TGCGCCAGCAGCTTGGACCGGGATAAGGCTGAAGCTTTCTTT. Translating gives CASSLDRDKAEAFF.

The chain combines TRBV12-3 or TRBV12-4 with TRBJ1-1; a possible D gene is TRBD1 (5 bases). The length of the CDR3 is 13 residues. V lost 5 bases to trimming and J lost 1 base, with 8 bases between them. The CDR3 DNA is TGTGCCAGCAGTATTCAGGGGAACACTGAAGCTTTCTTT. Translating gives CASSIQGNTEAFF.

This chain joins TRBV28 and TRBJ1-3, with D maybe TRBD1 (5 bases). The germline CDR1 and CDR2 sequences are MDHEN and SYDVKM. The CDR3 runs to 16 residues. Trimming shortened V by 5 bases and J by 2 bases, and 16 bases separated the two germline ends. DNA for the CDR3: TGTGCCAGCAGTCCCCCCGGGGGGGGGACTGGAAACACCATATATTTT. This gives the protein CASSPPGGGTGNTIYF.

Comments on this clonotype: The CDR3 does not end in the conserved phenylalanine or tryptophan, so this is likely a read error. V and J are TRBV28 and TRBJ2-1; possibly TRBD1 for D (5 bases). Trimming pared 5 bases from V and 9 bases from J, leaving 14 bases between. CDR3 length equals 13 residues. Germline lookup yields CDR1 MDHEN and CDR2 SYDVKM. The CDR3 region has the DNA TGTGCCAGCAGTCCCACGGCCAGGGTTGAGCAGTTCTGC. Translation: CASSPTARVEQFC.